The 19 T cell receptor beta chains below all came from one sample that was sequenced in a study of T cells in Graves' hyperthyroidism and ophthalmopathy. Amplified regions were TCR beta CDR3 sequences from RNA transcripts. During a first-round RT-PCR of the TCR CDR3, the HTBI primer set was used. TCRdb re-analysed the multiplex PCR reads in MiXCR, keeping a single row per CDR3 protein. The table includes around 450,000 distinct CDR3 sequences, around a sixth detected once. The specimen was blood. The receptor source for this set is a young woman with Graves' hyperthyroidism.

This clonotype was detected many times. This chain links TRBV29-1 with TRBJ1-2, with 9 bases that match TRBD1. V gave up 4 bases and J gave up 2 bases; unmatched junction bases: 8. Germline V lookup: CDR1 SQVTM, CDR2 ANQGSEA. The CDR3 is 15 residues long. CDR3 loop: CSVGRGQGKNYGYTF. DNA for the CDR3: TGCAGCGTTGGACGGGGACAGGGAAAAAACTATGGCTACACCTTC.

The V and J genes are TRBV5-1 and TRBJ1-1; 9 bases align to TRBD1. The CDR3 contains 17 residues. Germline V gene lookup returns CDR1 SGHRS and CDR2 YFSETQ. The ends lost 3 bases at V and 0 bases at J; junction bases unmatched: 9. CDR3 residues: CASSSVPGTGLNTEAFF. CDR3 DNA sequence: TGCGCCAGCAGCTCCGTTCCCGGGACAGGGTTGAACACTGAAGCTTTCTTT.

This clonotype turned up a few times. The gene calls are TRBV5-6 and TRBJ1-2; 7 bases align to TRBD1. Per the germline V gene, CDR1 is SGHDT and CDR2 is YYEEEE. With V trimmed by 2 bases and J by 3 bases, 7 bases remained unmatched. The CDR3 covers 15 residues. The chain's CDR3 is CASSFKGAVDYGYTF. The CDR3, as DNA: TGTGCCAGCAGCTTCAAGGGGGCTGTGGACTATGGCTACACCTTC.

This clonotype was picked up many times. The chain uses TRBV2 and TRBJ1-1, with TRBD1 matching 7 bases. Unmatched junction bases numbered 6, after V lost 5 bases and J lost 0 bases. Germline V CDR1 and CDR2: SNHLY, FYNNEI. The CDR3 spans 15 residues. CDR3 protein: CASSLKGGMNTEAFF. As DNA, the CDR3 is TGTGCCAGCAGTCTTAAAGGGGGCATGAACACTGAAGCTTTCTTT.

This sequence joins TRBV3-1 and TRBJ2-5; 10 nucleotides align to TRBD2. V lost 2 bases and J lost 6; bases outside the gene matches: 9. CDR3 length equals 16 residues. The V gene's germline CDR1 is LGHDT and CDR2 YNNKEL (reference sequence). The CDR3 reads CASSQFVGTSVQTQYF. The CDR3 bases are TGTGCCAGCAGCCAATTTGTAGGGACTAGCGTCCAGACCCAGTACTTC.

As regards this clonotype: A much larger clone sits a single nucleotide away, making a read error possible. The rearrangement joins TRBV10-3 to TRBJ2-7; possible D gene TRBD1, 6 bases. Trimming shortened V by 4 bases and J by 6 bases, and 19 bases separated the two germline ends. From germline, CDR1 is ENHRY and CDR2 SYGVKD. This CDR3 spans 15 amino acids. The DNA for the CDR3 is TGTGCCATCAGTGTGGAGATAGGCAGGGGTGGCGAGCAGTACTTC. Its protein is CAISVEIGRGGEQYF.

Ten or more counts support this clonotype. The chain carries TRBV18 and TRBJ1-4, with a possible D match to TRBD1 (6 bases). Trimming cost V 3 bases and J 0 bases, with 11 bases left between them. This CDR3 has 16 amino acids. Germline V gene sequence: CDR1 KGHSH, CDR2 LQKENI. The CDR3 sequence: CASSPRQAATNEKLFF. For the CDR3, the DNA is TGTGCCAGCTCACCCCGACAGGCTGCAACTAATGAAAAACTGTTTTTT.

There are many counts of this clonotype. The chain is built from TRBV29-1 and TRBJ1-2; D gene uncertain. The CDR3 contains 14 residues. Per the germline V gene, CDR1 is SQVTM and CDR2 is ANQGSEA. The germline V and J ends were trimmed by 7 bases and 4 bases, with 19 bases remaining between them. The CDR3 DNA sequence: TGCAGCGCCGGACGTCATGAGCCAGGCTATGGCTACACCTTC. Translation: CSAGRHEPGYGYTF.

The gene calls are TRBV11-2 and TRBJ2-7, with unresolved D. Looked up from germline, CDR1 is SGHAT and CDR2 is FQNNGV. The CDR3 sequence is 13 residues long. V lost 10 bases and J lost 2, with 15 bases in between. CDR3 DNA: TGTGCCACTGAAGTAGAGACCCCCTACGAGCAGTACTTC. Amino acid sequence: CATEVETPYEQYF.

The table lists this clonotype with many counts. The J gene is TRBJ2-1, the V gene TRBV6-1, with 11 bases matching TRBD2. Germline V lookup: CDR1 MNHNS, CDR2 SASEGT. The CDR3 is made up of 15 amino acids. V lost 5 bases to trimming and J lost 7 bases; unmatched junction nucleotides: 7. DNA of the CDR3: TGTGCCAGCAGTCATGGACTAGCGGGTTTAAATGAGCAGTTCTTC. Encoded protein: CASSHGLAGLNEQFF.

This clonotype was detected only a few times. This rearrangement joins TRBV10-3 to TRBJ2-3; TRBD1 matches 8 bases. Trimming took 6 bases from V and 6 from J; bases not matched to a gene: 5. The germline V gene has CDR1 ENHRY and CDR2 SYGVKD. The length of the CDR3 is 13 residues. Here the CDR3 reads CAIRQGGLDTQYF. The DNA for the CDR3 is TGTGCCATCAGACAGGGGGGCTTGGATACGCAGTATTTT.

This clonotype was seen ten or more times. The CDR3 DNA reads TGCAGTGCTAGAGATGTCAGTAGGACCAGGTTTTACGAGCAGTACTTC. It codes for CSARDVSRTRFYEQYF. The J gene is TRBJ2-7, the V gene TRBV20-1; no clear D. The CDR3 has 16 residues. Per germline, CDR1 DFQATT and CDR2 SNEGSKA (reference sequence). Trimming left V 0 bases short and J 4 bases short, with 19 bases between.

This chain's CDR3 is CASSEVEQGRREAFF. The CDR3 bases are TGTGCCAGCAGTGAAGTAGAACAGGGGCGTAGAGAAGCTTTCTTT. This chain connects TRBV28 to TRBJ1-1; TRBD1 agrees at 7 bases. CDR1 and CDR2 from the germline V gene are MDHEN and SYDVKM. The J segment lost 8 bases and the V segment lost 5 bases, leaving 14 bases of the junction unmatched. CDR3 length: 15 amino acids. Full variable domain (missing parts from reference TRBV28 and TRBJ1-1): DVKVTQSSRYLVKRTGEKVFLECVQDMDHENMFWYRQDPGLGLRLIYFSYDVKMKEKGDIPEGYSVSREKKERFSLILESASTNQTSMYLCASSEVEQGRREAFFGQGTRLTVV.

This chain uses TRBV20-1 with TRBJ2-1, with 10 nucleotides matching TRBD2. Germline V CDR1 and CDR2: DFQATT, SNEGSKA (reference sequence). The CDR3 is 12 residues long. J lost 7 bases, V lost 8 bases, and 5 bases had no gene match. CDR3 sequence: CSPGLAVNEQFF. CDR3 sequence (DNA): TGCAGTCCCGGACTAGCGGTAAATGAGCAGTTCTTC.

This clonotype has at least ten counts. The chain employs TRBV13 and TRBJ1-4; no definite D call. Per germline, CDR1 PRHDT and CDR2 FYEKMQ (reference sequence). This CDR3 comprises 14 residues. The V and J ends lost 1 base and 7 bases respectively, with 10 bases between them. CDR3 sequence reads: CASSLVGIGEKLFF. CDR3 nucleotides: TGTGCCAGCAGCTTAGTTGGAATCGGTGAAAAACTGTTTTTT.

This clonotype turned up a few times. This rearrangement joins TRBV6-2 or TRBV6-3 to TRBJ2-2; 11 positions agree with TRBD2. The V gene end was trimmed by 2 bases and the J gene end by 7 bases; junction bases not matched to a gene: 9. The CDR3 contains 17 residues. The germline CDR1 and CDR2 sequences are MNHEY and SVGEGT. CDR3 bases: TGTGCCAGCAGTTACAACCTAGCGGGGGGACTCAACGGGGAGCTGTTTTTT. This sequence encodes CASSYNLAGGLNGELFF.

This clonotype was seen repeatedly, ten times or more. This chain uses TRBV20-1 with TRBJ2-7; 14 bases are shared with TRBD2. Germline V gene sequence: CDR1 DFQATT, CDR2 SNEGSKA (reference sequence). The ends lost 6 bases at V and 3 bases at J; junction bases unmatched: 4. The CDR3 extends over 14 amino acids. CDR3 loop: CSARTSGGHYEQYF. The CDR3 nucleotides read TGCAGTGCAAGGACTAGCGGGGGGCACTACGAGCAGTACTTC.

This CDR3 reads CASSLVPGRTEAFF. Here the CDR3 DNA reads TGTGCCAGCAGTTTAGTGCCCGGACGGACTGAAGCTTTCTTT. V gene TRBV28 combines with J gene TRBJ1-1; D gene unclear. Germline CDR1 MDHEN, CDR2 SYDVKM. This CDR3 comprises 14 residues. The V end lost 2 bases, the J end lost 5 bases, and 12 bases lay between the germline ends.

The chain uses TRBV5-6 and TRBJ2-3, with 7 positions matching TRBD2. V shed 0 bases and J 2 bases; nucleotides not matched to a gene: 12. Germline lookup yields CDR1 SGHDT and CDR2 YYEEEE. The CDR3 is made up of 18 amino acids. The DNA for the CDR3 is TGTGCCAGCAGCTTGGGAATTAGCGGGTGGGGGAACACAGATACGCAGTATTTT. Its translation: CASSLGISGWGNTDTQYF.